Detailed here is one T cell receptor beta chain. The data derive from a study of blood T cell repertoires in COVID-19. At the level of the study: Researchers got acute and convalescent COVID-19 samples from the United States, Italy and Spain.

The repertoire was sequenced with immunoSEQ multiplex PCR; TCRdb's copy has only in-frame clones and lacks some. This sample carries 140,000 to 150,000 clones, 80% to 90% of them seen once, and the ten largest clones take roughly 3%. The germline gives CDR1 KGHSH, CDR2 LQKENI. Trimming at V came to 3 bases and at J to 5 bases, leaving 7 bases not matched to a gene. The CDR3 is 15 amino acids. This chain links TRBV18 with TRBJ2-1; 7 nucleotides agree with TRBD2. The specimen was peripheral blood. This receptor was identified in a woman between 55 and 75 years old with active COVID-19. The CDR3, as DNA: TGTGCCAGCTCACCCCTGACTAGCAGGGACAATGAGCAGTTCTTC. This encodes CASSPLTSRDNEQFF. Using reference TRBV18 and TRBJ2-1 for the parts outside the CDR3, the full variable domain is NAGVMQNPRHLVRRRGQEARLRCSPMKGHSHVYWYRQLPEEGLKFMVYLQKENIIDESGMPKERFSAEFPKEGPSILRIQQVVRGDSAAYFCASSPLTSRDNEQFFGPGTRLTVL.